This T cell receptor beta chain was obtained from a study of shared clonotypes between healthy human individuals. Study as a whole: Each donor's CD8 memory used one plate, CD8 naive two, each CD4 subset three.

Worth noting for this clone: The antigen is unknown.

Overall study findings and caveats: Generation probabilities were higher for clonotypes shared across all four sorted-subset donors than for unshared ones.

Germline V CDR1 and CDR2: MNHEY, SMNVEV (reference sequence). Trimming cost V 6 bases and J 0 bases, with 9 bases left between them. This CDR3 contains 13 residues. Profiling relied on immunoSEQ multiplex PCR, and the TCRdb table lists in-frame clones only, not all of them. The table has 640,000 or so clones, approximately 79% seen once. The study enrolled healthy HIV-negative adults without recent acute infections or vaccinations as donors. Partitioning of CD4+ cells yielded a CD45RA+ naive subset and a CD45RA-negative memory subset. This receptor was taken from a woman in her twenties or thirties in good health. The sequenced sample consisted of memory CD4+ T cells sorted from blood. Subset denoted: CD45RA-negative fraction. The chain links TRBV27 to TRBJ2-7; D unresolved. The CDR3 DNA reads TGTGCCAGCAGGGCTCATAGCTCCTACGAGCAGTACTTC. Translating gives CASRAHSSYEQYF.